The TCR beta chain under discussion was sequenced for a study of blood T cell repertoires in COVID-19. Study in general: COVID-19 samples from acute and convalescent phases originated in the United States, Italy and Spain. T cells, B-cell-depleted T cells, or PBMCs provided the cDNA or gDNA that served as material.

Germline V gives CDR1 SGHDT, CDR2 YYEEEE. With 1 base clipped from V and 8 bases from J, the junction kept 2 bases outside the gene matches. The CDR3 totals 12 residues. Profiling relied on immunoSEQ multiplex PCR, and the TCRdb table lists in-frame clones only, not all of them. The sample lists under 150,000 clones, roughly 85% occurring once. The sequence came from a man older than 75 with acute or convalescent COVID-19. J is TRBJ1-2 and V is TRBV5-6, with TRBD1 matching 7 bases. Sequenced material: peripheral blood. CDR3 region: CASSLRGQGYTF. Written as DNA, the CDR3 is TGTGCCAGCAGCTTGAGGGGGCAAGGCTACACCTTC.